The 10 T cell receptor beta chains below come from one sample, sequenced in a study of monozygotic twins with inflammatory bowel disease. TCRdb reanalyzed the 5' RACE reads and collapses them to one entry per CDR3 protein, without DNA. Its table lists about 110,000 distinct CDR3 sequences. Source material: blood. Receptors originate from a human donor with ulcerative colitis or Crohn's disease, or a healthy co-twin of an affected twin (not recorded which).

J is TRBJ2-3 and V is TRBV11-1; TCRdb indicates TRBD1, and absent DNA this call remains unverified. From germline, CDR1 is SGHAT and CDR2 FQDESV (reference sequence). The CDR3 totals 18 residues. CDR3 sequence reads: CASSFTQGGLASTDTQYF.

The rearrangement joins TRBV5-1 to TRBJ1-2. The CDR3 extends over 15 amino acids. Per germline, CDR1 SGHRS and CDR2 YFSETQ. This chain's CDR3 is CASSLDETIAYGYTF.

The V gene is TRBV7-9, the J gene TRBJ2-3; the TRBD1 assignment by TCRdb is unverifiable without DNA. The length of the CDR3 is 17 residues. CDR1 is SEHNR and CDR2 is FQNEAQ in the germline V gene (reference sequence). CDR3 protein: CASSPRGTRGGTDTQYF.

This chain links TRBV5-1 with TRBJ2-3. The CDR3 extends over 18 amino acids. Germline V gene lookup returns CDR1 SGHRS and CDR2 YFSETQ. The chain's CDR3 is CASSLGTHSTSSTDTQYF.

The rearrangement links TRBV20-1 to TRBJ1-1; TCRdb's assignment of TRBD1 cannot be checked, as there is no DNA. This CDR3 has 14 amino acids. Per the germline V gene, CDR1 is DFQATT and CDR2 is SNEGSKA (reference sequence). The CDR3 spells CSARGERGYTEAFF.

The V call is TRBV5-5, the J call TRBJ1-6. This CDR3 has 13 amino acids. The germline V gene has CDR1 SGHKS and CDR2 YYEKEE (reference sequence). The CDR3 spells CASSLTAVSPLHF.

J is TRBJ2-2 and V is TRBV29-1; the D gene TCRdb calls, TRBD2, cannot be checked with no DNA. Germline CDR1 and CDR2: SQVTM and ANQGSEA. The CDR3 is 14 residues long. This CDR3 is CSVGASANTGELFF.

The CDR3 reads CASSSLAGGQETQYF. The chain carries TRBV7-9 and TRBJ2-5; the TRBD2 assignment by TCRdb is unverifiable without DNA. Per the germline V gene, CDR1 is SEHNR and CDR2 is FQNEAQ (reference sequence). The CDR3 length is 15 residues.

This chain joins TRBV5-4 and TRBJ1-4; the D gene TCRdb calls, TRBD1, cannot be checked with no DNA. Germline V gene lookup returns CDR1 SGHNT and CDR2 YYREEE (reference sequence). The CDR3 spans 14 residues. CDR3 residues: CASSRDRVNEKLFF.

The chain is built from TRBV5-4 and TRBJ2-7; TCRdb gives TRBD1 as the D gene, but with no DNA this cannot be confirmed. Germline V gene data show CDR1 as SGHNT and CDR2 as YYREEE (reference sequence). The CDR3 totals 16 residues. This CDR3 is CASSLESRTGEYEQYF.